This T cell receptor beta chain is drawn from a study of long-term antiretroviral therapy in people with HIV. Germline CDR1 and CDR2: MNHNS and SASEGT. Germline trimming cut 0 bases from V and 8 bases from J; bases unmatched to any gene: 7. This CDR3 has 16 amino acids. At survey level, the immunoSEQ assay was run in its v3.0 version. Assay used: immunoSEQ multiplex PCR; TCRdb lists only in-frame clones, some missing. The sample gives 35,000 to 40,000 clones, approximately 83% of which show up once; over 9.5% is in the top ten. Every one of the participants with HIV received treatment in the United States.

This receptor was identified in a man between 18 and 35 years old with HIV. The chain has TRBV6-1 and TRBJ2-1; 10 nucleotides align to TRBD2. The sequences come from unsorted PBMCs, collected 2.2 years after starting antiretroviral therapy. CDR3 sequence: CASSEARAGGFYEQFF. Written as DNA, the CDR3 is TGTGCCAGCAGTGAAGCGCGAGCGGGAGGGTTTTATGAGCAGTTCTTC.